This T cell receptor beta chain was observed in a study of T cell responses to AZD1222 COVID-19 vaccine. Study results and limitations: Two doses of AZD1222 preceded a rise in Spike-specific TCR breadth and depth. Vaccine-related CD4 TCRs covered spike, predominating at 160-218 and 743-854. Reports say nearly half of spike-specific TCRs go after unmutated variant regions. Donors were mostly white British, more females; clonal diversity possibly underestimated.

Assay used: immunoSEQ multiplex PCR; TCRdb lists only in-frame clones, some missing. Of 150,000 to 200,000 clones in the sample, around 90% were seen once. This CDR3 contains 14 residues. A remark on this clone: Antigen unknown.

J is TRBJ1-2 and V is TRBV21-1; TRBD1 is the table's D call and was not checked against the DNA. TRBV21-1 is a listed pseudogene. The sequencing here drew on peripheral blood, taken on day 0 of AZD1222 vaccination. This TCR derives from an adult in good health. This CDR3 is CAHPPTGVGYGYTF. CDR3 coding DNA: TGTGCCCACCCGCCTACAGGGGTTGGCTATGGCTACACCTTC.